This record covers a single T cell receptor beta chain. The antigen remains undetermined. MiXCR, applied by TCRdb to the reads, yields one record per CDR3 protein. This table has around 180,000 distinct CDR3 sequences, about 21% appearing once. This entry is derived from a study of T cell repertoires in cytomegalovirus infection. Study context: It was the public TCR beta signatures that indicated both CMV infection and matching HLA type.

The germline V gene has CDR1 MNHNS and CDR2 SASEGT. The CDR3 sequence is 14 residues long. The V gene lost 2 bases and the J gene lost 8 bases, with 15 bases spanning the gap. Study-level points and caveats: Adding up the frequency of public TCR beta families identified people who carried CMV plus the relevant HLA. There were HLA-C-restricted CMV-specific TCR beta clonotypes dominating the ex vivo response.

V and J are TRBV6-1 and TRBJ1-2; D remains ambiguous. Sequencing was done on a sample of PBMCs. The TCR sequence derives from a human donor in good health (CMV status not recorded). Some clones in this sample may be carry-over from other donors' samples. The CDR3 sequence is CASSETRMPRGYTF. Here the CDR3 DNA reads TGTGCCAGCAGTGAAACCCGAATGCCTCGAGGCTACACCTTC.